Here is one T cell receptor beta chain with its context. Its antigen is unknown. The sample comes from a study of T cell responses to AZD1222 COVID-19 vaccine. The study, taken as a whole, reports: Most donors were white British, females outnumbered males, and clonal diversity was possibly underestimated.

The data were produced by immunoSEQ multiplex PCR, yet TCRdb's version contains in-frame clones alone and is incomplete. The data contain 130,000 to 150,000 clones, 93% of them singletons. Deletions cut 8 bases from V and 11 bases from J, with 16 bases between. This CDR3 region has 11 residues. The rearrangement joins TRBV5-3 to TRBJ1-1; the D gene is possibly TRBD1 (5 bases). TRBV5-3 is identified as an open reading frame with a role that is uncertain. Sequenced here: peripheral blood, sampled on day 0 of AZD1222 vaccination. This clonotype was sampled from an adult in good health. This CDR3 is CARRSGFDAFF. The CDR3 DNA sequence: TGTGCCAGGCGATCAGGGTTCGACGCTTTCTTT.